Presented here are 17 T cell receptor beta chains from one specimen sequenced in a study of Ad26.COV2.S vaccination and SARS-CoV-2 variants. The treatment is: around 19 received Ad26.COV2.S at low or high dose, single or two shots; about 5 received placebo; per-sample allocation not given. Specimen acquisition occurred on day 63 following the initial vaccine or placebo injection. The protocol was immunoSEQ multiplex PCR, while the TCRdb copy is restricted to in-frame clones and leaves out a portion. The sample consists of about 420,000 clones, around 87% of them appearing once. The specimen was peripheral blood, collected in a trial of Ad26.COV2.S vaccine versus placebo. The receptor set was obtained from a person aged 18-65 years who received the Ad26.COV2.S COVID-19 vaccine or a placebo.

This chain links TRBV28 with TRBJ2-7, with D possibly matching TRBD2 (5 bases). Deletions cut 2 bases from V and 2 bases from J, with 10 bases between. CDR3 length equals 14 residues. Germline V lookup: CDR1 MDHEN, CDR2 SYDVKM. The CDR3 DNA reads as TGTGCCAGCAGTTTAGGAGGCTTCCCCTACGAGCAGTACTTC. Its protein product is CASSLGGFPYEQYF.

This clone has a single count. The chain is built from TRBV7-6 and TRBJ1-1; D gene unclear. Germline values: CDR1 SGHVS, CDR2 FNYEAQ. Trimming removed 6 bases at V and 1 base at J, with 9 bases between. CDR3 length equals 13 residues. The CDR3 DNA reads TGTGCCAGCAGACACTTAGGGAACACTGAAGCTTTCTTT. This translates into CASRHLGNTEAFF.

The chain recombines TRBV15 with TRBJ2-3; D not certain. V shed 0 bases and J shed 5 bases, with 9 bases lying between them. The CDR3 runs 14 residues. Looked up from germline, CDR1 is LNHNV and CDR2 is YYDKDF (reference sequence). CDR3 DNA: TGTGCCACCAGCAGAGATCGGGCAAGAGATACGCAGTATTTT. Protein product: CATSRDRARDTQYF.

The rearrangement uses TRBV9 and TRBJ2-1; D not certain. Per germline, CDR1 SGDLS and CDR2 YYNGEE. CDR3 size: 14 residues. V lost 3 bases and J lost 0, with 7 bases in between. In nucleotides, the CDR3 is TGTGCCAGCAGCGCCGGATTCTCCTACAATGAGCAGTTCTTC. Amino acids: CASSAGFSYNEQFF.

CDR3 nucleotides: TGTGCCAGCAGCTCAGGTAGCACCACCGGGGAGCTGTTTTTT. The encoded protein is CASSSGSTTGELFF. This sequence joins TRBV7-2 and TRBJ2-2; D is ambiguous. Germline-derived CDR1 and CDR2 are SGHTA and FQGNSA. The CDR3 is made up of 14 amino acids. V lost 4 bases and J lost 4, with 10 bases in between.

This clone was counted between two and nine times. CDR3 in DNA: TGTGCAAGTCGCTTAGTGGGGTTAACCCTAAAGCGAGCTAACTATGGCTACACCTTC. Translating it yields CASRLVGLTLKRANYGYTF. V is TRBV12-2 and J is TRBJ1-2. TRBV12-2 is a recognized pseudogene. The CDR3 length is 19 residues.

The genes are TRBV5-1 and TRBJ2-7, with D maybe TRBD2 (5 bases). With 0 bases removed from V and 5 bases from J, the gap between germline ends came to 15 bases. There are 15 residues in the CDR3. Germline-derived CDR1 and CDR2 are SGHRS and YFSETQ. The CDR3 nucleotides are TGCGCCAGCAGCTTGGCCGAACAGCCCGGGGACGAGCAGTACTTC. It codes for CASSLAEQPGDEQYF.

The genes are TRBV5-5 and TRBJ2-7; 11 positions match TRBD1. The CDR3 consists of 15 residues. Germline CDR1 SGHKS, CDR2 YYEKEE (reference sequence). V lost 4 bases to trimming and J lost 2 bases; unmatched junction nucleotides: 5. CDR3 sequence reads: CASSPRTGGTYEQYF. The CDR3 DNA is TGTGCCAGCAGCCCCAGGACAGGGGGCACCTACGAGCAGTACTTC. The full variable domain, in which reference TRBV5-5 and TRBJ2-7 provide the parts outside the CDR3, is DAGVTQSPTHLIKTRGQQVTLRCSPISGHKSVSWYQQVLGQGPQFIFQYYEKEERGRGNFPDRFSARQFPNYSSELNVNALLLGDSALYLCASSPRTGGTYEQYFGPGTRLTVT.

About this clone itself: The same CDR3 also results from other DNA sequences found in this sample. The chain joins TRBV7-2 to TRBJ2-3, with TRBD2 identical over 13 bases. The CDR3 runs 16 residues. Trimming removed 5 bases from V and 5 bases from J; junction bases left unmatched: 7. The germline V gene encodes CDR1 SGHTA and CDR2 FQGNSA. CDR3: CASSLRLAGGGDTQYF. The CDR3 bases are TGTGCCAGCAGCCTCCGACTAGCGGGGGGTGGAGATACGCAGTATTTT.

V and J are TRBV3-1 (or the pseudogene TRBV3-2) and TRBJ2-7; the D gene is possibly TRBD2 (6 bases). Germline V gene data show CDR1 as LGHDT and CDR2 as YNNKEL (reference sequence). Trimming took 4 bases from V and 3 from J, leaving 19 bases between them. The CDR3 loop spans 16 amino acids. The CDR3 bases are TGTGCCAGCAGCCGCGCGGGGACGGTCGCCATCTACGAGCAGTACTTC. It translates to CASSRAGTVAIYEQYF.

The chain uses TRBV19 and TRBJ2-2; 9 bases are shared with TRBD2. The germline V gene has CDR1 LNHDA and CDR2 SQIVND (reference sequence). The CDR3 length is 15 residues. Trimming cost V 7 bases and J 4 bases; bases outside gene matches: 7. CDR3 DNA sequence: TGTGCCAGTAAAGGGACTAGCAGATTCACCGGGGAGCTGTTTTTT. Amino acid sequence: CASKGTSRFTGELFF.

The table lists this clone with a few counts. The chain combines TRBV6-5 with TRBJ2-7; D not certain. The CDR3 has 15 residues. V was shortened by 4 bases and J by 7 bases, with 20 bases between the two germline ends. Germline-derived CDR1 and CDR2 are MNHEY and SVGAGI. The CDR3 loop is CASSLSWRSAGEQYF. DNA for the CDR3: TGTGCCAGCAGTTTGAGCTGGCGTTCCGCCGGAGAGCAGTACTTC.

The rearrangement joins TRBV7-2 to TRBJ2-7; 7 bases align to TRBD1. V trimming: 2 bases; J trimming: 7 bases; junction bases outside the gene matches: 5. This CDR3 is built from 13 residues. Germline V gives CDR1 SGHTA, CDR2 FQGNSA. The CDR3 reads CASSLTTGWEQYF. As DNA, the CDR3 is TGTGCCAGCAGCTTAACGACAGGGTGGGAGCAGTACTTC.

V usage is TRBV5-4 and J usage is TRBJ1-3; no reliable D call. The CDR3 extends over 15 amino acids. Deletions cut 0 bases from V and 4 bases from J, with 11 bases between. Germline CDR1 reads SGHNT; CDR2 reads YYREEE (reference sequence). For the CDR3, the DNA is TGTGCCAGCAGCTTGGCTAGTGTAGGGGGAAACACCATATATTTT. Its protein product is CASSLASVGGNTIYF.

As regards this clone: A read error may account for a junction end that differs from germline. The chain links TRBV7-8 to TRBJ1-6, with TRBD1 matching 8 bases. The germline V gene has CDR1 SGHVS and CDR2 FQNEAQ. The CDR3 is 11 residues long. CDR3 in DNA: TGTGCCAGCAGCCAGGGACAGGAGACGTTCTTT. Translated: CASSQGQETFF.

V usage is TRBV5-1 and J usage is TRBJ1-1, with D unresolved. V was cut by 4 bases and J by 1 base, with 11 bases left in between. Per the germline V gene, CDR1 is SGHRS and CDR2 is YFSETQ. This CDR3 has 14 residues. The CDR3 DNA sequence: TGCGCCAGCAGCCTGGGAGACGCGAACACTGAAGCTTTCTTT. This encodes CASSLGDANTEAFF.

This chain joins TRBV7-3 and TRBJ2-1, with D perhaps matching TRBD1 or TRBD2 (7 bases each). The V end lost 3 bases, the J end lost 3 bases, and 9 bases lay between the germline ends. Germline V lookup: CDR1 SGHTA, CDR2 FQGTGA. The CDR3 is 14 amino acids. The CDR3 region is CASSFRGGYNEQFF. CDR3 DNA: TGTGCCAGCAGCTTCAGGGGGGGCTACAATGAGCAGTTCTTC.